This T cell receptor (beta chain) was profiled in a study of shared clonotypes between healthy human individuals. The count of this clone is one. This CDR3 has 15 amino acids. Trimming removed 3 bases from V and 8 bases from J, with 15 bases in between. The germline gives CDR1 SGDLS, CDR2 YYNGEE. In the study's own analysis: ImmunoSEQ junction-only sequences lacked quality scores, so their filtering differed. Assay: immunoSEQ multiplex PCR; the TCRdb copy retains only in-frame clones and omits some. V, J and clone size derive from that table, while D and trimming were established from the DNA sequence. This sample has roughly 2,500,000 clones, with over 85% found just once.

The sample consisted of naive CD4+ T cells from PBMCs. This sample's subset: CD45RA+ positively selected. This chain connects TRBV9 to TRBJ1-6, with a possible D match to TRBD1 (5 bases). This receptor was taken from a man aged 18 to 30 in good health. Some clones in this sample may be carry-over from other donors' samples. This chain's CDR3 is CASSARGALDSPLHF. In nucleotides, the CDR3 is TGTGCCAGCAGCGCCAGAGGGGCCCTAGATTCACCCCTCCACTTT.